The sequence of this TCR beta chain was determined in a study of T cell responses to AZD1222 COVID-19 vaccine (dated by TCRdb to about 2021). Describing the broader study: AZD1222 recipients with second doses at about 4 weeks or about 12 weeks were pooled, because spike-specific TCR depth and breadth did not differ between schedules. A total of roughly 240 trial participants underwent TCR sequencing, of whom about 200 received two doses of AZD1222 and around 25 received two doses of the MenACWY control vaccine. Enrollment into the trials was organized by age into subgroups of 18-55, 56-69 and 70-plus years, and those subgroups contained roughly 150, 30 and 60 TCR-sequenced participants, respectively.

The investigation overall reported the following: The whole spike protein was spanned by vaccine-associated CD4 TCRs, and dominant responses were seen in regions 160-218 and 743-854. Because no day 14 peak-response samples were available, the repertoires could be characterized only after the peak T cell response. Epitopes outside the regions mutated in the B.1.351 and B.1.1.7 variants were reportedly recognized by nearly half of the unique spike-specific TCRs. The 56-69-year group was small, and its depth increase did not reach significance, likely because of low power. Conclusions about previously exposed vaccinees are limited, since just a handful of AZD1222 recipients were seropositive for SARS-CoV-2 at baseline. After two AZD1222 doses, spike-specific TCR breadth and depth were significantly higher than at day 0 and than in MenACWY recipients. Participants were mostly white British and included more females than males, and it was suggested by the authors that clonal diversity may have been underestimated.

The CDR3 runs 12 residues from the cysteine to the phenylalanine. Kept here is only the CDR3 DNA, which spans 36 bases and is read in frame from base 1. V is clipped by 2 bases and J by 6 bases, and the sequence between their germline boundaries is 8 bases long. CDR1 SGHDT and CDR2 YYEEEE are derived from the germline V gene. As concerns this clone: Its antigen specificity is not known. There are no base qualities to consult, and no much larger clone falls within one base.

The sample's time point label is to be understood as: baseline before first vaccination. Samples from vaccinated people were obtained from the UK trials COV001 and COV002, which included a single-blind randomized controlled phase 2/3 trial of AZD1222 (ChAdOx1 nCoV-19) in healthy adults. For TCRbeta chain sequencing, PBMC samples from trial participants were taken at day 0 and at day 28 after the second dose. The CDR3 regions of human TCRbeta chains were subjected to immunosequencing. Concerning the study's data processing: TCRs in the repertoires were matched against a reference library of SARS-CoV-2-specific TCRs that had been generated with the MIRA antigen-specificity platform. Breadth was defined as the fraction of unique TCRs that were SARS-CoV-2-associated. Depth was defined as the fraction of total T cells that were SARS-CoV-2-associated. Using the MIRA data, each spike-specific TCR was mapped to the spike region that the TCR reacts to and placed in a CD4 or CD8 class. Log10-transformed breadth and depth values were compared by one-way ANOVA with Sidak's multiple comparisons tests. Entries here come from immuneACCESS through TCRdb and include only in-frame sequences with V and J called. Some clones fail to appear in such tables; in the studies checked, an unresolved V gene covers under half of the shortfall, and the cause of the remainder is unknown. V, J and clone size are those of that table, while D and trimming were read from the DNA. This sample has roughly 100,000 clones in its table, and roughly nine tenths of those were observed once. 35% to 50% of the sample rests with the top ten.

The source of this sequence is an adult in good health. The chain employs TRBV5-6 and TRBJ1-2, with the D gene not clear enough to name. This specimen was peripheral blood, taken on day 0 of AZD1222 vaccination. The nucleotide sequence reads TGTGCCAGCAGCTTTATGCGGGATGGCTACACCTTC. This encodes CASSFMRDGYTF.